One TCR beta chain is described in this entry. This clone's antigen is unknown. Relative to the germline gene, one junction end is altered; a read error may explain this. The data stem from a study of blood T cell repertoires in COVID-19 (dated by TCRdb to the early 2020s). With regard to the full study: Samples covering the acute and convalescent phases of COVID-19 were provided by collaborators in the United States, Italy and Spain. The prospective study material was composed of cDNA or gDNA derived from T cells, B-cell-depleted T cells, or PBMCs. Subjects who had been exposed to COVID-19, were actively infected with it, or had recovered from it provided the deeply sampled blood TCRbeta repertoires that made up the dataset. The repertoires were released in a freely available public database meant as a resource for research on the immune response to SARS-CoV-2. Samples were obtained from the ongoing ImmuneRACE study (first 160 participants) and from approximately 1,200 subjects provided by 6 global collaborators. Sample metadata almost always included a de-identified subject ID, COVID-19 status, age in years and sex. Where HLA class I and class II types were available, the types were taken from metadata supplied by the sample provider, not from assay-based typing.

In the prospective study, participants were roughly 18 to 100 years old, resided in fewer than 25 geographic areas of the United States, and were enrolled through a virtual design. In the prospective study, participants were assigned to cohorts based on the clinical history participants reported in a screening survey and a study questionnaire. Mobile phlebotomists in the prospective study collected whole blood, serum and a nasopharyngeal or oropharyngeal swab from every participant. Prospective study participants could optionally give additional blood draws and questionnaires over an approximately 2-month period. Before DNA extraction, prospective study blood samples were shipped either frozen or at room temperature. Beyond this particular receptor, the publication reports: The quantity of clinical and demographic metadata differed by source and by participant and was supplied without curation.

The CDR3 contains 13 residues, cysteine and phenylalanine counted. Of all the DNA, just the CDR3 is kept, 39 bases in frame from base 1. CDR1 and CDR2, per the germline V gene, are SGHRS and YFSETQ. The immunoSEQ Assay, a bias-controlled multiplex PCR, was used to amplify TCRbeta CDR3 regions from genomic DNA. Per the original workflow: The number of nucleated cells in each sample was estimated from the amplification of reference gene primers within the assay. Sequence reads were collapsed and filtered to measure the absolute abundance of every unique TCRbeta CDR3 rearrangement. Productive Simpson clonality was computed per sample as the square root of Simpson's diversity index over productive rearrangements. TCRdb took over this immuneACCESS table, retaining in-frame rearrangements with V and J assigned. Such tables are incomplete; in checked studies, under half of the missing clones stem from an unresolved V gene, and the remainder is unexplained. V, J and clone size reflect that table, while D and trimming were determined from the DNA. The sample includes a few hundred thousand clones, with about 86% observed a single time. Approximately 4% of the sample rests with the top ten.

Here the chain combines TRBV5-1 and TRBJ2-1; no D gene call is confident. This receptor was taken from a man aged 25 to 45 with acute COVID-19. Sequencing was performed on PBMCs or T cells enriched from blood (not recorded which). At the DNA level, the sequence is TGTGCCAGCAGCTGGAACTACGACAATGAGCAGTTCTTC. Protein translation: CASSWNYDNEQFF.